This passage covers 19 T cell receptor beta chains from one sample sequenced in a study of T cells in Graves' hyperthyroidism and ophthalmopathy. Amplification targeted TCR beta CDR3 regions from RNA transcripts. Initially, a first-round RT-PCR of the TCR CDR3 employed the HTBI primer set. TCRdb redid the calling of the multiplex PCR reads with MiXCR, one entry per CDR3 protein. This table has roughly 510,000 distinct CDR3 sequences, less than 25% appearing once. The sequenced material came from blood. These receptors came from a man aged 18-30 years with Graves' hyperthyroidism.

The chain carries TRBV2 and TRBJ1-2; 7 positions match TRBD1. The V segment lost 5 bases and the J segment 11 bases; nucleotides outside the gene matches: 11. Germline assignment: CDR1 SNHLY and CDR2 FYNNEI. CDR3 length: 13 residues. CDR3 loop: CASSSRDSHIYTF. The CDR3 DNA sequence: TGTGCCAGCAGTTCCAGGGACAGCCACATTTACACCTTC.

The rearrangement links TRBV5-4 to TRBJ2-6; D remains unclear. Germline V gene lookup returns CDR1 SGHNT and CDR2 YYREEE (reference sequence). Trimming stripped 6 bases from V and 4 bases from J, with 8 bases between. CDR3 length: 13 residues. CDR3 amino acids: CASTRGGANVLTF. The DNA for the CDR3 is TGTGCCAGCACCCGAGGCGGGGCCAACGTCCTGACTTTC. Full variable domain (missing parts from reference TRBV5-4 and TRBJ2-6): ETGVTQSPTHLIKTRGQQVTLRCSSQSGHNTVSWYQQALGQGPQFIFQYYREEENGRGNFPPRFSGLQFPNYSSELNVNALELDDSALYLCASTRGGANVLTFGAGSRLTVL.

This CDR3 is CASRLAGVKTQYF. The CDR3, as DNA: TGTGCCAGCAGGCTAGCGGGAGTTAAGACCCAGTACTTC. The chain carries TRBV28 and TRBJ2-5, with 10 bases matching TRBD2. The CDR3 runs 13 residues. V gave up 6 bases and J gave up 6 bases; unmatched junction bases: 4. CDR1 MDHEN and CDR2 SYDVKM come from the germline V gene.

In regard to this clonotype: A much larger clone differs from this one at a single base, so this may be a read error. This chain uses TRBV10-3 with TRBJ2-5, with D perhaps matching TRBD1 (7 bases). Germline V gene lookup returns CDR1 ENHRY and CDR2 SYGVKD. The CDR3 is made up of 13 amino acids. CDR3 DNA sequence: TGTGCCATTCAAGGGGGCGGGGAAGAGACCCGGTACTTC. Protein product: CAIQGGGEETRYF.

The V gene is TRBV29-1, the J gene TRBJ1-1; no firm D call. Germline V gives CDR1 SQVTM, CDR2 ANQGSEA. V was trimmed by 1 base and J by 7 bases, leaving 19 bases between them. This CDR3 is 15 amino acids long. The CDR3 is CSVEAGKTVEGEAFF. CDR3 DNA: TGCAGCGTTGAAGCTGGGAAAACCGTCGAGGGTGAAGCTTTCTTT. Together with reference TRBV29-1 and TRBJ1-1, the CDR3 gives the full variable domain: SAVISQKPSRDICQRGTSLTIQCQVDSQVTMMFWYRQQPGQSLTLIATANQGSEATYESGFVIDKFPISRPNLTFSTLTVSNMSPEDSSIYLCSVEAGKTVEGEAFFGQGTRLTVV.

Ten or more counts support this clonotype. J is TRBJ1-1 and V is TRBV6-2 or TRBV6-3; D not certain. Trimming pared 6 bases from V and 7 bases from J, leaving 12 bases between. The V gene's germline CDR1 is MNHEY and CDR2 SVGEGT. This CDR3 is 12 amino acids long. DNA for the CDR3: TGTGCCAGCAGAACTTACGGTAGTGAAGCTTTCTTT. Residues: CASRTYGSEAFF.

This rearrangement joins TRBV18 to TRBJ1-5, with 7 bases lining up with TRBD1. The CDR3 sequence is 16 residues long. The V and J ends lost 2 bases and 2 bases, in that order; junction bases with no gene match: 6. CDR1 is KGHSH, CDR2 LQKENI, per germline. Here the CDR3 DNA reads TGTGCCAGCTCACCAAAGGAGGGACAGCGCAATCAGCCCCAGCATTTT. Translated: CASSPKEGQRNQPQHF. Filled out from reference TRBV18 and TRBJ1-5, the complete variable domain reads NAGVMQNPRHLVRRRGQEARLRCSPMKGHSHVYWYRQLPEEGLKFMVYLQKENIIDESGMPKERFSAEFPKEGPSILRIQQVVRGDSAAYFCASSPKEGQRNQPQHFGDGTRLSIL.

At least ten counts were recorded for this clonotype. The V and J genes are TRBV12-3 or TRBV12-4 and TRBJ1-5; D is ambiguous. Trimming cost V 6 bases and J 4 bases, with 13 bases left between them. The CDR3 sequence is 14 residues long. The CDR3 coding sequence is TGTGCCAGCAGGCCGGCAGGACTTAATCAGCCCCAGCATTTT. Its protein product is CASRPAGLNQPQHF.

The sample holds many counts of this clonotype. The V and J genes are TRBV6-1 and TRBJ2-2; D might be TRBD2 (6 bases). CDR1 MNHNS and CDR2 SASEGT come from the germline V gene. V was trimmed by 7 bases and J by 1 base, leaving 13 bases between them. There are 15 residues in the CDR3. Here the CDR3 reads CASNYGGENTGELFF. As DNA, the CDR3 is TGTGCCAGCAACTACGGGGGAGAGAACACCGGGGAGCTGTTTTTT.

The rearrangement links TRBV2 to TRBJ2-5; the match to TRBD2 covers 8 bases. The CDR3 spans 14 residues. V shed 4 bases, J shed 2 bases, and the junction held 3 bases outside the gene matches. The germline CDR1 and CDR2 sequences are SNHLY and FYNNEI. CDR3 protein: CASSGVAGQETQYF. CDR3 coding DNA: TGTGCCAGCAGTGGAGTAGCGGGGCAAGAGACCCAGTACTTC.

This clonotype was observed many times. CDR3 nucleotide sequence: TGTGCCAGCAGCCAAGACGGACAGACACCATACGAGCAGTACTTC. Its protein product is CASSQDGQTPYEQYF. The V call is TRBV3-1, the J call TRBJ2-7, with a weak D call TRBD1 (6 bases). This CDR3 region has 15 residues. Germline-derived CDR1 and CDR2 are LGHDT and YNNKEL (reference sequence). V was trimmed by 0 bases and J by 4 bases, leaving 13 bases between them.

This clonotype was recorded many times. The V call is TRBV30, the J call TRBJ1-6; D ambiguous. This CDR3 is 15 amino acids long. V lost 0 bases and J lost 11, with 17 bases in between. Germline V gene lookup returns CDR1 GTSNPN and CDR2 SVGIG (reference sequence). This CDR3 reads CAWSVLGDSTAPLHF. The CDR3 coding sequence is TGTGCCTGGAGTGTACTCGGCGACTCCACGGCACCCCTCCACTTT. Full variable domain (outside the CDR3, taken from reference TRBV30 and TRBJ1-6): SQTIHQWPATLVQPVGSPLSLECTVEGTSNPNLYWYRQAAGRGLQLLFYSVGIGQISSEVPQNLSASRPQDRQFILSSKKLLLSDSGFYLCAWSVLGDSTAPLHFGNGTRLTVT.

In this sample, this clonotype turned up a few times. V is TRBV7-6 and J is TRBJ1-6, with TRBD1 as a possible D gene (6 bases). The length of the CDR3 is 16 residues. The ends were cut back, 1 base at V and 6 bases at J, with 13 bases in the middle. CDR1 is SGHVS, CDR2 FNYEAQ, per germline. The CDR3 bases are TGTGCCAGCAGCTTAGACAGGGATTTGGGTAATTCACCCCTCCACTTT. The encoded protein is CASSLDRDLGNSPLHF.

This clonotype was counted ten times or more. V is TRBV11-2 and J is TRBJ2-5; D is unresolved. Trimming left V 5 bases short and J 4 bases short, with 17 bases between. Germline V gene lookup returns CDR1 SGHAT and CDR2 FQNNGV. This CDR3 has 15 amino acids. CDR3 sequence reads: CASSHRASLAETQYF. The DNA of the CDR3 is TGTGCCAGCAGCCACCGGGCCTCCTTGGCAGAGACCCAGTACTTC.

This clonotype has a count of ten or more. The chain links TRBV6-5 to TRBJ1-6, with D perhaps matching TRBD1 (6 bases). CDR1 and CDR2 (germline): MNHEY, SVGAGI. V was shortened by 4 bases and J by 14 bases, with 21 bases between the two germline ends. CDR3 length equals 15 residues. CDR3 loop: CASSSRDTWMAALHF. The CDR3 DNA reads TGTGCCAGCAGTTCACGGGACACTTGGATGGCGGCCCTCCACTTT.

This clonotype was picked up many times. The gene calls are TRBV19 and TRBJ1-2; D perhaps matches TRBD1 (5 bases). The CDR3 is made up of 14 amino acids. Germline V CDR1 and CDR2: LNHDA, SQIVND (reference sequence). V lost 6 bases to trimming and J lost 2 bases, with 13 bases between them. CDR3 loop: CASSQGHRNYGYTF. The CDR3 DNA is TGTGCCAGTAGCCAGGGCCACCGGAACTATGGCTACACCTTC.

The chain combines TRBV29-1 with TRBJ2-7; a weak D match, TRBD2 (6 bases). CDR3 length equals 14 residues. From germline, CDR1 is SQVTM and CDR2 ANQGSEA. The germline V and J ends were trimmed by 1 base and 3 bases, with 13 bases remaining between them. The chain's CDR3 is CSVEVAQGGYEQYF. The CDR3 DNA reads TGCAGCGTTGAAGTTGCCCAGGGAGGCTACGAGCAGTACTTC.

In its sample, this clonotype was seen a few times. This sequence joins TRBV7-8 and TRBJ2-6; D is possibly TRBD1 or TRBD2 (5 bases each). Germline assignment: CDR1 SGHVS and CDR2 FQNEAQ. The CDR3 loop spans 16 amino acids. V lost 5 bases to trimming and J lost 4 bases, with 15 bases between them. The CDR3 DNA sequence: TGTGCCAGCAGCCCCCGGGGCAGGGCCGGGGCCAACGTCCTGACTTTC. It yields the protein CASSPRGRAGANVLTF.

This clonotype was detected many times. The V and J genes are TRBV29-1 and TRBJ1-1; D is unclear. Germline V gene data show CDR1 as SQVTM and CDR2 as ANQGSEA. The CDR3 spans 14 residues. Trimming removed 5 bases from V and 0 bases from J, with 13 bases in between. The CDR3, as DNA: TGCAGCGTTATCGACGGACCCATGAACACTGAAGCTTTCTTT. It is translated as CSVIDGPMNTEAFF.